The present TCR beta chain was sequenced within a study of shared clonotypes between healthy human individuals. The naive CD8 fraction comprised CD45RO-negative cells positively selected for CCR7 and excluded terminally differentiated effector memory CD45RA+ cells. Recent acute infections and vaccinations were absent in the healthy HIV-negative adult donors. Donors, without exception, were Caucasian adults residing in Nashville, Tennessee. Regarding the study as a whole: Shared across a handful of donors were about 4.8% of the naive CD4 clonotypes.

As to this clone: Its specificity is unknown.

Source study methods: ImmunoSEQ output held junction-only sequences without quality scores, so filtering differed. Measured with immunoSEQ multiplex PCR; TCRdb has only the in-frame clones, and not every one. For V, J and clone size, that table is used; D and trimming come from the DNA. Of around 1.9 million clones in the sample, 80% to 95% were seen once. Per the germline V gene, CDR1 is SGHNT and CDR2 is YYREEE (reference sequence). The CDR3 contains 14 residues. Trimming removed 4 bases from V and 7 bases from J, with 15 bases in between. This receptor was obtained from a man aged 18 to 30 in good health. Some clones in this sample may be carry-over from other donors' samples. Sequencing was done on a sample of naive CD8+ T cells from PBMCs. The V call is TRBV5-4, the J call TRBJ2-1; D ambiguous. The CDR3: CASSAGLGMNEQFF. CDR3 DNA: TGTGCCAGCAGCGCCGGGCTGGGTATGAATGAGCAGTTCTTC.